The sample holds many counts of the clone carrying this TCR beta chain. The CDR3 is made up of 12 amino acids. Germline V lookup: CDR1 SGHTA, CDR2 FQGTGA. Trimming removed 3 bases at V and 5 bases at J, with 8 bases between. Clones were read by immunoSEQ multiplex PCR, and TCRdb kept only the in-frame ones, dropping some. The sample records some 200,000 clones, 86% being singletons. This sample is drawn from a study of blood T cell repertoires in COVID-19. Study overall: PBMCs, B-cell-depleted T cells, or T cells were the source of the cDNA or gDNA that made up the material.

Material: peripheral blood. The rearrangement links TRBV7-3 to TRBJ2-7; possibly TRBD2 for D (5 bases). The TCR originated in a man aged 70 or older with acute or convalescent COVID-19. The CDR3 bases are TGTGCCAGCAGCTTCGGGGTGGACGAGCAGTACTTC. Translating it yields CASSFGVDEQYF.